The entry below gives a single T cell receptor beta chain sequence along with its context. The source of the sample is a study of shared clonotypes between healthy human individuals. Sequenced by immunoSEQ multiplex PCR; TCRdb stores in-frame clones only, minus some. The table includes hundreds of thousands of clones, 90% to 95% detected once. V dropped 5 bases and J dropped 10 bases, with 12 bases sitting between them. CDR3 length: 12 amino acids. Germline lookup yields CDR1 SGDLS and CDR2 YYNGEE. Naive-designated CD8 cells lacked CD45RO, were positively enriched for CCR7, and omitted terminally differentiated effector memory CD45RA+ cells.

J is TRBJ2-2 and V is TRBV9; D might be TRBD1 (5 bases). This receptor was identified in a woman under 40 in good health. Sequenced input: naive CD8+ T cells sorted from blood. The CDR3 nucleotides are TGTGCCAGCAGAGGGGATACAGCGGAGCTGTTTTTT. It is translated as CASRGDTAELFF.